One and the same sample provided the 25 T cell receptor beta chains below, sequenced in a study of shared clonotypes between healthy human individuals. Measured with immunoSEQ multiplex PCR; TCRdb has only the in-frame clones, and not every one. The profile shows a few million clones, about 92% of them singletons. The sample was naive CD4+ T cells from PBMCs. Subset specified: CD45RA+ positively selected. Receptors were obtained from a man aged 18 to 35 in good health. Some clones in this sample may be carry-over from other donors' samples.

This sequence joins TRBV5-1 and TRBJ2-1; D unresolved. The germline CDR1 and CDR2 sequences are SGHRS and YFSETQ. Trimming shortened V by 0 bases and J by 8 bases, and 15 bases separated the two germline ends. The CDR3 totals 15 residues. The CDR3 sequence: CASSLGGPLGDEQFF. The CDR3 coding sequence is TGCGCCAGCAGCTTGGGAGGACCCCTTGGCGATGAGCAGTTCTTC. The whole variable domain, filled in from reference TRBV5-1 and TRBJ2-1, reads KAGVTQTPRYLIKTRGQQVTLSCSPISGHRSVSWYQQTPGQGLQFLFEYFSETQRNKGNFPGRFSGRQFSNSRSEMNVSTLELGDSALYLCASSLGGPLGDEQFFGPGTRLTVL.

The chain joins TRBV7-3 to TRBJ2-7, with 12 positions matching TRBD2. Germline CDR1 and CDR2: SGHTA and FQGTGA. The CDR3 spans 14 residues. The J segment lost 5 bases and the V segment lost 6 bases, leaving 5 bases of the junction unmatched. CDR3 sequence: CASRASGRANEQYF. CDR3 nucleotides: TGTGCCAGCAGGGCTAGCGGGAGGGCCAACGAGCAGTACTTC.

This sequence joins TRBV5-1 and TRBJ2-6; possibly TRBD2 for D (5 bases). The length of the CDR3 is 15 residues. Germline CDR1 SGHRS, CDR2 YFSETQ. Trimming took 4 bases from V and 2 from J, leaving 10 bases between them. The CDR3 reads CASSRIATGANVLTF. The CDR3 bases are TGCGCCAGCAGCCGGATAGCGACTGGGGCCAACGTCCTGACTTTC.

The chain employs TRBV9 and TRBJ2-7; 8 bases agree with TRBD1. This CDR3 has 18 residues. Trimming cost V 4 bases and J 4 bases; bases outside gene matches: 19. Germline CDR1 reads SGDLS; CDR2 reads YYNGEE. In DNA, the CDR3 is TGTGCCAGCAGCCCCACCGGGACAGGTCCGGGGTACCTTTACGAGCAGTACTTC. Translation gives CASSPTGTGPGYLYEQYF. Full variable domain (remainder filled in from reference TRBV9 and TRBJ2-7): DSGVTQTPKHLITATGQRVTLRCSPRSGDLSVYWYQQSLDQGLQFLIQYYNGEERAKGNILERFSAQQFPDLHSELNLSSLELGDSALYFCASSPTGTGPGYLYEQYFGPGTRLTVT.

The chain combines TRBV30 with TRBJ2-7; tentative D call: TRBD2 (5 bases). Trimming took 1 base from V and 6 from J, leaving 7 bases between them. The germline V gene has CDR1 GTSNPN and CDR2 SVGIG (reference sequence). The CDR3 has 11 residues. The CDR3 DNA sequence: TGTGCCTGGAGTGGACGGGGCGAGCAGTACTTC. Protein sequence: CAWSGRGEQYF.

V is TRBV19 and J is TRBJ2-7, with D hard to call. V shed 4 bases and J shed 0 bases, with 10 bases lying between them. CDR3 size: 14 residues. Germline lookup yields CDR1 LNHDA and CDR2 SQIVND (reference sequence). The CDR3 loop is CASSTRGPSYEQYF. The CDR3 DNA is TGTGCCAGTAGTACCCGCGGACCCTCCTACGAGCAGTACTTC. The whole variable domain, remainder taken from reference TRBV19 and TRBJ2-7, is DGGITQSPKYLFRKEGQNVTLSCEQNLNHDAMYWYRQDPGQGLRLIYYSQIVNDFQKGDIAEGYSVSREKKESFPLTVTSAQKNPTAFYLCASSTRGPSYEQYFGPGTRLTVT.

CDR3 residues: CASSLGPAGYYEQYF. The CDR3 DNA is TGTGCCAGCAGCTTGGGGCCCGCGGGATACTACGAGCAGTACTTC. The gene calls are TRBV5-5 and TRBJ2-7; D might be TRBD2 (6 bases). Trimming removed 0 bases from V and 3 bases from J, with 13 bases in between. The CDR3 totals 15 residues. Germline assignment: CDR1 SGHKS and CDR2 YYEKEE (reference sequence).

This clone turned up a few times. At the DNA level, this CDR3 is encoded by other sequences in the same sample as well. The CDR3 nucleotides are TGTGCCAGCAGCTTAACTTGGAACACTGAAGCTTTCTTT. Translated: CASSLTWNTEAFF. The V gene is TRBV7-3, the J gene TRBJ1-1; no firm D call. The V end was cut by 0 bases, the J end by 1 base, with 3 bases between. The CDR3 spans 13 residues. Germline CDR1 and CDR2: SGHTA and FQGTGA.

This clone was observed a single time. J is TRBJ1-2 and V is TRBV11-2; TRBD1 is a possible D gene (5 bases). The CDR3 covers 16 residues. The germline V gene encodes CDR1 SGHAT and CDR2 FQNNGV. V dropped 4 bases and J dropped 8 bases, with 23 bases sitting between them. CDR3 region: CASSSQGPGTSGGYTF. In DNA form, the CDR3 reads TGTGCCAGCAGCTCCCAGGGACCGGGGACCTCCGGGGGCTACACCTTC.

The chain joins TRBV11-3 to TRBJ2-1; weak D call: TRBD2 (5 bases). The ends were cut back, 1 base at V and 8 bases at J, with 12 bases in the middle. Germline V gives CDR1 SGHNT, CDR2 YENEEA. The CDR3 sequence is 14 residues long. CDR3: CASSLGGRVDEQFF. The CDR3 DNA reads as TGTGCCAGCAGCTTAGGAGGGAGAGTCGATGAGCAGTTCTTC.

Regarding this clone: The sample has other DNA sequences that encode this CDR3 too. The chain carries TRBV28 and TRBJ2-7; D is possibly TRBD1 (5 bases). V was shortened by 5 bases and J by 1 base, with 15 bases between the two germline ends. The germline V gene has CDR1 MDHEN and CDR2 SYDVKM. The CDR3 has 15 amino acids. In DNA, the CDR3 is TGTGCCAGCAGTCGTAGGGGCGGTGGGTCCTACGAGCAGTACTTC. Encoded protein: CASSRRGGGSYEQYF. The entire variable domain, with the rest obtained from reference TRBV28 and TRBJ2-7, is as follows: DVKVTQSSRYLVKRTGEKVFLECVQDMDHENMFWYRQDPGLGLRLIYFSYDVKMKEKGDIPEGYSVSREKKERFSLILESASTNQTSMYLCASSRRGGGSYEQYFGPGTRLTVT.

The chain recombines TRBV5-1 with TRBJ2-7; the match to TRBD1 covers 7 bases. The length of the CDR3 is 16 residues. Losses at the gene ends were 0 bases for V and 1 base for J; bases not matched to a gene: 7. CDR1 and CDR2 (germline): SGHRS, YFSETQ. The CDR3 DNA reads as TGCGCCAGCAGCTTGGGTAGACAGGGCTTATCCTACGAGCAGTACTTC. The encoded protein is CASSLGRQGLSYEQYF.

The chain carries TRBV25-1 and TRBJ1-4; possibly TRBD1 for D (6 bases). The V gene lost 2 bases and the J gene lost 7 bases, with 14 bases spanning the gap. This CDR3 region has 15 residues. Germline V CDR1 and CDR2: MGHDK, SYGVNS. The CDR3 loop reads CASSERGGGFEKLFF. CDR3 bases: TGTGCCAGCAGTGAAAGGGGGGGCGGATTTGAAAAACTGTTTTTT. The full variable domain, rest sourced from reference TRBV25-1 and TRBJ1-4, is EADIYQTPRYLVIGTGKKITLECSQTMGHDKMYWYQQDPGMELHLIHYSYGVNSTEKGDLSSESTVSRIRTEHFPLTLESARPSHTSQYLCASSERGGGFEKLFFGSGTQLSVL.

This chain joins TRBV5-1 and TRBJ2-7; D may be TRBD2 (5 bases). Trimming removed 3 bases at V and 7 bases at J, with 20 bases between. CDR1 is SGHRS and CDR2 is YFSETQ in the germline V gene. CDR3 length: 15 residues. The CDR3 bases are TGCGCCAGCAGCTCGATTACGGGTGCCCCGGGGGAGCAGTACTTC. Its protein is CASSSITGAPGEQYF.

The chain joins TRBV28 to TRBJ2-2; tentative D call: TRBD1 (5 bases). The CDR3 length is 15 residues. The V end lost 5 bases, the J end lost 0 bases, and 10 bases lay between the germline ends. Germline values: CDR1 MDHEN, CDR2 SYDVKM. The CDR3 here is CASSPEQANTGELFF. In nucleotides, the CDR3 is TGTGCCAGCAGTCCCGAACAGGCGAACACCGGGGAGCTGTTTTTT.

Note on this clone: Within the sample, other DNA sequences also encode this same CDR3. The rearrangement joins TRBV5-1 to TRBJ2-1, with a weak D call TRBD1 (6 bases). The CDR3 sequence is 13 residues long. Germline V CDR1 and CDR2: SGHRS, YFSETQ. Trimming cost V 4 bases and J 5 bases, with 10 bases left between them. As DNA, the CDR3 is TGCGCCAGCAGCCCTGGACAGAACAATGAGCAGTTCTTC. It specifies CASSPGQNNEQFF.

The genes are TRBV7-2 and TRBJ1-5; possible D gene TRBD1, 6 bases. The ends were cut back, 2 bases at V and 6 bases at J, with 14 bases in the middle. Germline CDR1 reads SGHTA; CDR2 reads FQGNSA. This CDR3 is 15 amino acids long. The CDR3 here is CASSLFFGGAQPQHF. The CDR3 DNA sequence: TGTGCCAGCAGCTTATTCTTCGGGGGCGCTCAGCCCCAGCATTTT.

The rearrangement uses TRBV6-6 and TRBJ2-5, with D unclear. V lost 0 bases and J 4 bases, leaving 15 bases between the germline ends. This CDR3 is built from 16 residues. Germline CDR1 MNHNY, CDR2 SVGAGI (reference sequence). Here the CDR3 reads CASSYSGLTARETQYF. DNA for the CDR3: TGTGCCAGCAGTTACTCTGGCTTGACCGCTCGAGAGACCCAGTACTTC.

This chain uses TRBV7-9 with TRBJ2-5; weak D call: TRBD2 (6 bases). Germline V gene lookup returns CDR1 SEHNR and CDR2 FQNEAQ (reference sequence). The CDR3 loop spans 13 amino acids. V lost 4 bases to trimming and J lost 4 bases, with 10 bases between them. Here the CDR3 DNA reads TGTGCCAGCAGCTCCTTAGCGGTAGAGACCCAGTACTTC. Translation gives CASSSLAVETQYF.

Concerning this clone itself: Additional DNA sequences in this sample encode the identical CDR3. The chain uses TRBV19 and TRBJ2-7; D is possibly TRBD1 (6 bases). The V gene's germline CDR1 is LNHDA and CDR2 SQIVND (reference sequence). This CDR3 has 13 amino acids. The germline V and J ends were trimmed by 1 base and 3 bases, with 7 bases remaining between them. The CDR3 nucleotides are TGTGCCAGTAGTATAGGAGGGGGCTACGAGCAGTACTTC. Translation gives CASSIGGGYEQYF.

The V and J genes are TRBV2 and TRBJ1-2, with 8 bases lining up with TRBD1. The CDR3 runs to 17 residues. V was pared by 8 bases and J by 0 bases, with 14 bases of the junction left unmatched. The germline V gene has CDR1 SNHLY and CDR2 FYNNEI. The CDR3 reads CASADGGQALTNYGYTF. CDR3 in DNA: TGTGCCAGCGCTGATGGGGGACAGGCCCTTACTAACTATGGCTACACCTTC.

A word on this clone: This sample includes further DNA sequences coding for the same CDR3. The chain combines TRBV7-3 with TRBJ2-7; 14 nucleotides align to TRBD2. The CDR3 extends over 15 amino acids. From germline, CDR1 is SGHTA and CDR2 FQGTGA. Germline trimming cut 5 bases from V and 2 bases from J; bases unmatched to any gene: 2. CDR3 sequence reads: CASSPGLAGAYEQYF. Here the CDR3 DNA reads TGTGCCAGCAGCCCGGGACTAGCGGGAGCCTACGAGCAGTACTTC.

This chain connects TRBV18 to TRBJ2-1; 11 nucleotides agree with TRBD2. CDR1 KGHSH and CDR2 LQKENI come from the germline V gene. V dropped 3 bases and J dropped 5; count of bases not matched to a gene: 9. The CDR3 is 17 residues long. The CDR3 sequence: CASSPLSGRALNNEQFF. CDR3 DNA sequence: TGTGCCAGCTCACCGCTTAGCGGGAGGGCCTTAAACAATGAGCAGTTCTTC.

This chain joins TRBV15 and TRBJ2-1; possible D gene TRBD2, 6 bases. Germline CDR1 is LNHNV and CDR2 is YYDKDF (reference sequence). This CDR3 region has 15 residues. Deletions cut 0 bases from V and 3 bases from J, with 9 bases between. CDR3 bases: TGTGCCACCAGCAGAGACCCGGGAGACTACAATGAGCAGTTCTTC. This codes for CATSRDPGDYNEQFF. Drawing the rest from reference TRBV15 and TRBJ2-1, the complete variable domain is DAMVIQNPRYQVTQFGKPVTLSCSQTLNHNVMYWYQQKSSQAPKLLFHYYDKDFNNEADTPDNFQSRRPNTSFCFLDIRSPGLGDTAMYLCATSRDPGDYNEQFFGPGTRLTVL.

The chain recombines TRBV14 with TRBJ2-3, with a weak D call TRBD2 (5 bases). The CDR3 contains 13 residues. Germline CDR1 and CDR2: SGHDN and FVKESK. V was trimmed by 0 bases and J by 5 bases, leaving 6 bases between them. CDR3 sequence reads: CASSQDRGDTQYF. The CDR3 DNA reads as TGTGCCAGCAGCCAAGACCGGGGAGATACGCAGTATTTT.